The next 3 T cell receptor beta chains were all read from a single sample in a study of identical twins. TCRdb ran MiXCR on the 5' RACE reads and lists one entry per CDR3 protein. The top ten hold 0.4% to 0.55% of the sample, which has some 460,000 distinct CDR3 sequences, about 14% seen once. This same sample was also taken into another study, of yellow fever vaccine responses in identical twins.

Specimen: CD4+ T cells sorted from blood. The receptor set was obtained from a woman between 18 and 29 years old in good health.

The chain combines TRBV28 with TRBJ1-1; tentative D call: TRBD1 (5 bases). Germline V CDR1 and CDR2: MDHEN, SYDVKM. Trimming shortened V by 7 bases and J by 6 bases, and 12 bases separated the two germline ends. The CDR3 runs 12 residues. This chain's CDR3 is CASKDPGAEAFF. The CDR3 region has the DNA TGTGCCAGCAAGGACCCGGGGGCTGAAGCTTTCTTT.

This clonotype was seen a handful of times. The chain uses TRBV6-1 and TRBJ1-2; tentative D call: TRBD1 (5 bases). Trimming pared 1 base from V and 4 bases from J, leaving 13 bases between. The V gene's germline CDR1 is MNHNS and CDR2 SASEGT. CDR3 length: 15 amino acids. DNA of the CDR3: TGTGCCAGCAGTGAAGGAATCAGGGCTGGCTATGGCTACACCTTC. The encoded protein is CASSEGIRAGYGYTF.

The J gene is TRBJ2-1, the V gene TRBV4-2, with 9 bases identical to TRBD2. The CDR3 has 17 residues. Germline loops: CDR1 LGHNA, CDR2 YNFKEQ. J lost 8 bases, V lost 3 bases, and 14 bases had no gene match. This CDR3 reads CASSQAGTSSTVYEQFF. As DNA, the CDR3 is TGTGCCAGCAGCCAGGCCGGGACTAGCTCTACTGTGTATGAGCAGTTCTTC.